This T cell receptor (beta chain) was sequenced for a study of response to subunit inactivated influenza vaccine. Via MiXCR, TCRdb re-called the RT-PCR reads, giving one row per CDR3 protein. The table lists just under 550,000 distinct CDR3 sequences, around 21% of them singletons. This clonotype has only a few counts. V was clipped by 0 bases and J by 3 bases, with 5 bases between them. The CDR3 loop spans 12 amino acids. CDR1 is DFQATT and CDR2 is SNEGSKA in the germline V gene (reference sequence). The same sample was also used in a study of T cells expressing NK-cell markers. That paper states: Beta-chain TCR cDNA was generated via 5'RACE template switching with UMIs. The authors derived TCR beta repertoires from sorted CD3+CD56+NKG2C+, CD3+CD56+NKG2C- and CD3+CD56-NKG2C+ T cells. Just one sequenced donor of eight was HCMV-seronegative, while seven were seropositive. Anti-gamma-delta TCR antibody use in several experiments restricted sorting to alpha-beta TCR T cells. About six donors showed dominant NKG2C+ clonotypes comprising roughly 1.0-7.5% of their CD8+ T cells.

The chain is built from TRBV20-1 and TRBJ1-2; no clear D gene. This TCR was sampled from a man in his fifties who received an inactivated influenza vaccine. The sample here was CD4+ T cells sorted from PBMCs, taken roughly 12 days after vaccination. The CDR3 sequence: CSARDRDYGYTF. Here the CDR3 DNA reads TGCAGTGCTAGAGATCGCGACTATGGCTACACCTTC.